The rows below give T cell receptor beta chains drawn from one sample of a study of blood T cell repertoires in COVID-19. Measured with immunoSEQ multiplex PCR; TCRdb has only the in-frame clones, and not every one. Here the sample spans 30,000 to 35,000 clones, 87% being singletons. Sequenced sample: peripheral blood. Receptor source: a human donor in a cohort sampled during active COVID-19. Both conserved end residues are part of each CDR3. The D gene is left open where the match is weak. A clone size is listed for some rows: how often the clone was seen (once, few, many), or a class if it is expanded.

d_gene: TRBD2; abundance: .; j_gene: TRBJ2-3; v_gene: TRBV6-5; CDR3nt: TGTGCCAGCAGTCACTTAGCGGGGGTGAGCACAGATACGCAGTATTTT; CDR3aa: CASSHLAGVSTDTQYF
d_gene: .; abundance: .; j_gene: TRBJ1-2; v_gene: TRBV5-5; CDR3nt: TGTGCCAGCAGCTTGGATACGGGGTTGAATGGCTACACCTTC; CDR3aa: CASSLDTGLNGYTF
d_gene: TRBD2; abundance: .; j_gene: TRBJ2-7; v_gene: TRBV10-3; CDR3nt: TGTGCCATCAGTGAGCCGGCGACTAGCAGGGACTCCTACGAGCAGTACTTC; CDR3aa: CAISEPATSRDSYEQYF
d_gene: TRBD1; abundance: few; j_gene: TRBJ1-5; v_gene: TRBV4-1; CDR3nt: TGCGCCAGCAGCCAAGGGACAGGGCGAGGTCAGCCCCAGCATTTT; CDR3aa: CASSQGTGRGQPQHF
d_gene: .; abundance: .; j_gene: TRBJ1-1; v_gene: TRBV29-1; CDR3nt: TGCAGCGTTGAACCCCGACGGGCGGGATATAACACTGAAGCTTTCTTT; CDR3aa: CSVEPRRAGYNTEAFF
d_gene: .; abundance: .; j_gene: TRBJ2-2; v_gene: TRBV5-4; CDR3nt: TGTGCCAGCAGGGCGGAGTACACCGGGGAGCTGTTTTTT; CDR3aa: CASRAEYTGELFF
d_gene: .; abundance: .; j_gene: TRBJ1-1; v_gene: TRBV6-5; CDR3nt: TGTGCCAGCACCCGACAGGCCCGTTTGGACACTGAAGCTTTCTTT; CDR3aa: CASTRQARLDTEAFF
d_gene: TRBD1; abundance: .; j_gene: TRBJ2-7; v_gene: TRBV5-1; CDR3nt: TGCGCCAGCAGCTTGGCAACGGGACAGGTCTCCTACGAGCAGTACTTC; CDR3aa: CASSLATGQVSYEQYF
d_gene: TRBD1; abundance: .; j_gene: TRBJ2-1; v_gene: TRBV6-2/TRBV6-3; CDR3nt: TGTGCCAGCAGCCCAGACTCAGGGGGATCCTTCTACAATGAGCAGTTCTTC; CDR3aa: CASSPDSGGSFYNEQFF
d_gene: .; abundance: once; j_gene: TRBJ2-3; v_gene: TRBV10-3; CDR3nt: TGTGCCATCAGTGGTGGGCCCTCTACCGCAGATACGCAGTATTTT; CDR3aa: CAISGGPSTADTQYF
d_gene: .; abundance: .; j_gene: TRBJ1-2; v_gene: TRBV5-1; CDR3nt: TGCGCCAGCAGCTTGGATTCGTCCGGGTACTATGGCTACACCTTC; CDR3aa: CASSLDSSGYYGYTF
d_gene: .; abundance: .; j_gene: TRBJ2-4; v_gene: TRBV14; CDR3nt: TGTGCCAGCAGCCAATCAGGGGTCACCAAAAACATTCAGTACTTC; CDR3aa: CASSQSGVTKNIQYF
d_gene: .; abundance: .; j_gene: TRBJ2-5; v_gene: TRBV5-4; CDR3nt: TGTGCCAGCAGCCTAGCCCAGGTGCAAGAGACCCAGTACTTC; CDR3aa: CASSLAQVQETQYF
d_gene: .; abundance: .; j_gene: TRBJ2-6; v_gene: TRBV7-2; CDR3nt: TGTGCCAGCAGTAAAAACACAGGCTCTGGGGCCAACGTCCTGACTTTC; CDR3aa: CASSKNTGSGANVLTF
d_gene: .; abundance: .; j_gene: TRBJ2-5; v_gene: TRBV12-3/TRBV12-4; CDR3nt: TGTGCCAGCAGAGAGACAGGTGCCGAGACCCAGTACTTC; CDR3aa: CASRETGAETQYF
d_gene: .; abundance: .; j_gene: TRBJ1-4; v_gene: TRBV4-1; CDR3nt: TGCGCCAGCAGCCTCCAGGGGCTTGGGGAAAAACTGTTTTTT; CDR3aa: CASSLQGLGEKLFF
d_gene: .; abundance: .; j_gene: TRBJ2-7; v_gene: TRBV9; CDR3nt: TGTGCCAGCAGCGTAGCCGGTGGGAGCTCCTACGAGCAGTACTTC; CDR3aa: CASSVAGGSSYEQYF
d_gene: .; abundance: .; j_gene: TRBJ1-5; v_gene: TRBV5-6; CDR3nt: TGTGCCAGCAGCTTGCCCGGGGGAAATCAGCCCCAGCATTTT; CDR3aa: CASSLPGGNQPQHF
d_gene: .; abundance: .; j_gene: TRBJ2-7; v_gene: TRBV11-2; CDR3nt: TGTGCCAGCAGAACATTAAGGGGCAGGACGGCCTACGAGCAGTACTTC; CDR3aa: CASRTLRGRTAYEQYF
d_gene: .; abundance: .; j_gene: TRBJ2-1; v_gene: TRBV11-3; CDR3nt: TGTGCCAGCAGCTTAGGAGGGGACATCAAGCGCGAGCAGTTCTTC; CDR3aa: CASSLGGDIKREQFF
d_gene: TRBD1; abundance: .; j_gene: TRBJ1-5; v_gene: TRBV19; CDR3nt: TGTGCCAGTAGAGACAGGGGATGGAGTCAGCCCCAGCATTTT; CDR3aa: CASRDRGWSQPQHF
d_gene: .; abundance: once; j_gene: TRBJ2-5; v_gene: TRBV27; CDR3nt: TGTGCCAGCAGTTTGTCTAGACAGACTGGTGAGACCCAGTACTTC; CDR3aa: CASSLSRQTGETQYF
d_gene: TRBD1; abundance: .; j_gene: TRBJ1-5; v_gene: TRBV23-1; CDR3nt: TGCGCCAGCAAAACGGAAGGGACAGGGATCTCTCAGCCCCAGCATTTT; CDR3aa: CASKTEGTGISQPQHF
d_gene: TRBD2; abundance: .; j_gene: TRBJ2-7; v_gene: TRBV11-2; CDR3nt: TGTGCCAGCAGCTTTCGGGACTATCGCTACGAGCAGTACTTC; CDR3aa: CASSFRDYRYEQYF
d_gene: .; abundance: .; j_gene: TRBJ1-1; v_gene: TRBV18; CDR3nt: TGTGCCAGCTCCCCCGGAGTAGGGAGGGATGAAGCTTTCTTT; CDR3aa: CASSPGVGRDEAFF
d_gene: TRBD2; abundance: .; j_gene: TRBJ2-3; v_gene: TRBV5-1; CDR3nt: TGCGCCAGCAGAGCGGGGGGCATCCCAGATACGCAGTATTTT; CDR3aa: CASRAGGIPDTQYF
d_gene: TRBD1; abundance: few; j_gene: TRBJ1-5; v_gene: TRBV3-1/TRBV3-2; CDR3nt: TGTGCCAGCAGTCTTGACAGGGGCAATCAGCCCCAGCATTTT; CDR3aa: CASSLDRGNQPQHF
d_gene: .; abundance: once; j_gene: TRBJ2-2; v_gene: TRBV5-5; CDR3nt: TGTGCCAGCAGCTTGGAGACAGACGGGGAGCTGTTTTTT; CDR3aa: CASSLETDGELFF
d_gene: .; abundance: .; j_gene: TRBJ1-2; v_gene: TRBV9; CDR3nt: TGTGCCAGCAGCGTAGACAGGACCGGCTATGGCTACACCTTC; CDR3aa: CASSVDRTGYGYTF
d_gene: TRBD1; abundance: .; j_gene: TRBJ2-1; v_gene: TRBV27; CDR3nt: TGTGCCAGCAGGCTAACAGGGGGCGCAGGAAATGAGCAGTTCTTC; CDR3aa: CASRLTGGAGNEQFF
d_gene: .; abundance: .; j_gene: TRBJ1-6; v_gene: TRBV27; CDR3nt: TGTGCCAGCAGTCTCGGGAACAGTAATTCACCCCTCCACTTT; CDR3aa: CASSLGNSNSPLHF
d_gene: TRBD1; abundance: .; j_gene: TRBJ2-7; v_gene: TRBV6-5; CDR3nt: TGTGCCAGCAGAACCCGCGGACAGGGGATGTACGAGCAGTACTTC; CDR3aa: CASRTRGQGMYEQYF
d_gene: .; abundance: once; j_gene: TRBJ2-5; v_gene: TRBV5-1; CDR3nt: TGCGCCAGCAGCCCCGGGATCCAAGAGCAGACCCAGTACTTC; CDR3aa: CASSPGIQEQTQYF
d_gene: TRBD1; abundance: .; j_gene: TRBJ2-5; v_gene: TRBV10-1; CDR3nt: TGCGCCAGCAGTGAGTCAGGGACAGCCCAAGAGACCCAGTACTTC; CDR3aa: CASSESGTAQETQYF
d_gene: TRBD2; abundance: .; j_gene: TRBJ2-3; v_gene: TRBV27; CDR3nt: TGTGCCAGCAGTCCACCCCCTAGCGGGGGAGGCACAGATACGCAGTATTTT; CDR3aa: CASSPPPSGGGTDTQYF
d_gene: TRBD2; abundance: .; j_gene: TRBJ2-1; v_gene: TRBV5-1; CDR3nt: TGCGCCAGCAGCTTCGGGGGGGCCTGGGATGAGCAGTTCTTC; CDR3aa: CASSFGGAWDEQFF
d_gene: TRBD1; abundance: .; j_gene: TRBJ1-2; v_gene: TRBV5-4; CDR3nt: TGTGCCAGCAAATCAGGACAGGCGAACTATGGCTACACCTTC; CDR3aa: CASKSGQANYGYTF
d_gene: .; abundance: .; j_gene: TRBJ2-1; v_gene: TRBV7-8; CDR3nt: TGTGCCAGCAGCGGTAGTAGGGGGGGATACAATGAGCAGTTCTTC; CDR3aa: CASSGSRGGYNEQFF
d_gene: .; abundance: .; j_gene: TRBJ2-6; v_gene: TRBV4-3; CDR3nt: TGCGCCAGCAGCCAAGTAGGGCAGGGTTCTGGGGCCAACGTCCTGACTTTC; CDR3aa: CASSQVGQGSGANVLTF
d_gene: .; abundance: .; j_gene: TRBJ2-1; v_gene: TRBV4-3; CDR3nt: TGCGCCAGCAGTCTCGACAGCAGCTCCTACAATGAGCAGTTCTTC; CDR3aa: CASSLDSSSYNEQFF
d_gene: .; abundance: .; j_gene: TRBJ1-2; v_gene: TRBV11-3; CDR3nt: TGTGCCAGCAGCTTACAACAGGGCTACGGCTACACCTTC; CDR3aa: CASSLQQGYGYTF
d_gene: TRBD1; abundance: .; j_gene: TRBJ1-6; v_gene: TRBV5-5; CDR3nt: TGTGCCAGCAGCTTGGCAGACAGGGACAATTCACCCCTCCACTTT; CDR3aa: CASSLADRDNSPLHF
d_gene: .; abundance: .; j_gene: TRBJ2-7; v_gene: TRBV9; CDR3nt: TGTGCCAGCAGCGCTGACTACTCCTACGAGCAGTACTTC; CDR3aa: CASSADYSYEQYF
d_gene: .; abundance: .; j_gene: TRBJ2-7; v_gene: TRBV9; CDR3nt: TGTGCCAGCAGCGTAGGGAGGACGGGCTACGAGCAGTACTTC; CDR3aa: CASSVGRTGYEQYF
d_gene: TRBD1; abundance: once; j_gene: TRBJ1-5; v_gene: TRBV27; CDR3nt: TGTGCCAGCAGTTTATCGGGGACAGGGAGAAATCAGCCCCAGCATTTT; CDR3aa: CASSLSGTGRNQPQHF
d_gene: .; abundance: .; j_gene: TRBJ1-2; v_gene: TRBV27; CDR3nt: TGTGCCAGCGGCTCGGGGTGGACGTCTGGCTACACCTTC; CDR3aa: CASGSGWTSGYTF
d_gene: TRBD1; abundance: .; j_gene: TRBJ1-6; v_gene: TRBV4-3; CDR3nt: TGCGCCAGCAGCCAGGAGGACAGGGGGAATTCACCCCTCCACTTT; CDR3aa: CASSQEDRGNSPLHF
d_gene: .; abundance: .; j_gene: TRBJ2-7; v_gene: TRBV27; CDR3nt: TGTGCCAGCAGTTGGGGCGCAGGGGTTATCGACGAGCAGTACTTC; CDR3aa: CASSWGAGVIDEQYF
d_gene: .; abundance: .; j_gene: TRBJ2-7; v_gene: TRBV28; CDR3nt: TGTGCCAGCAGTTTACAGGGAAGGGAGCAGTACTTC; CDR3aa: CASSLQGREQYF
d_gene: TRBD1; abundance: .; j_gene: TRBJ1-5; v_gene: TRBV5-1; CDR3nt: TGCGCCAGCAGCCTGGGACAGGGGGCATATCAGCCCCAGCATTTT; CDR3aa: CASSLGQGAYQPQHF
d_gene: .; abundance: .; j_gene: TRBJ2-2; v_gene: TRBV6-2/TRBV6-3; CDR3nt: TGTGCCAGCAGTTACGTAGGACACCTGAACACCGGGGAGCTGTTTTTT; CDR3aa: CASSYVGHLNTGELFF
d_gene: .; abundance: few; j_gene: TRBJ1-6; v_gene: TRBV5-4; CDR3nt: TGTGCCAGCAGCGTCCAGGATTCACCCCTCCACTTT; CDR3aa: CASSVQDSPLHF
d_gene: .; abundance: .; j_gene: TRBJ2-5; v_gene: TRBV10-1; CDR3nt: TGCGCCAGCAGCTCAGGGGATTCTAAGGAGACCCAGTACTTC; CDR3aa: CASSSGDSKETQYF
d_gene: TRBD2; abundance: .; j_gene: TRBJ2-1; v_gene: TRBV19; CDR3nt: TGTGCCAGTAGTATGATGTCTAGCGGGGACCACAATGAGCAGTTCTTC; CDR3aa: CASSMMSSGDHNEQFF
d_gene: .; abundance: .; j_gene: TRBJ2-7; v_gene: TRBV2; CDR3nt: TGTGCCAGCAGTACTCCCAGGGTAGCCGAGGAGGAGCAGTACTTC; CDR3aa: CASSTPRVAEEEQYF
d_gene: .; abundance: .; j_gene: TRBJ2-2; v_gene: TRBV27; CDR3nt: TGTGCCAGCAGTTTTGGCAACAACCCGAACACCGGGGAGCTGTTTTTT; CDR3aa: CASSFGNNPNTGELFF
d_gene: TRBD1; abundance: .; j_gene: TRBJ1-2; v_gene: TRBV5-4; CDR3nt: TGTGCCAGCAGCTTGTCCAGGGGGCACGGCTACACCTTC; CDR3aa: CASSLSRGHGYTF